This TCR beta chain was sequenced in a study of cytomegalovirus exposure and HLA in healthy donors. Points from the study as a whole: Later genetic work tied a missense DCLRE1C variant to beta-chain V and J trimming.

This clone was seen a single time. What it binds is not known. Amplification used 60 Vbeta primers and 13 Jbeta primers. Using immunoSEQ multiplex PCR, the repertoire was profiled, and TCRdb retains in-frame clones only, with some absent. The data hold under 200,000 clones, with roughly 85% observed a single time. The V gene end was trimmed by 6 bases and the J gene end by 4 bases; junction bases not matched to a gene: 13. The CDR3 is 17 residues long. CDR1 and CDR2 (germline): SGHRS, YFSETQ. The sample was PBMCs. The chain has TRBV5-1 and TRBJ1-4, with 9 bases lining up with TRBD1. This receptor was taken from a woman aged 35 to 49 in good health and CMV-seronegative. CDR3 region: CASTLGTGPRFNEKLFF. Here the CDR3 DNA reads TGCGCCAGCACCCTCGGGACAGGGCCGCGTTTTAATGAAAAACTGTTTTTT.